This is a list of T cell receptor beta chains from one sample in a study of blood T cell repertoires in COVID-19. Using immunoSEQ multiplex PCR, the repertoire was profiled, and TCRdb retains in-frame clones only, with some absent. The repertoire holds hundreds of thousands of clones, 86% seen once, with under 1.5% in the top ten. Sequenced: peripheral blood. The receptors stem from a woman aged 25 to 39 with active or convalescent COVID-19. Both conserved end residues are part of each CDR3. The D gene is left open where the match is weak. The size of a clone is reported for some rows only, either as once, few or many, or as a class for expanded clones.

v_gene	j_gene	abundance	d_gene	CDR3aa	CDR3nt
TRBV28	TRBJ2-7	NA	TRBD2	CASSLWGTSGSYEQYF	TGTGCCAGCAGTTTATGGGGGACTAGCGGGAGCTACGAGCAGTACTTC
TRBV5-1	TRBJ2-1	NA	TRBD2	CASSLAPSGTYNEQFF	TGCGCCAGCAGCTTGGCGCCTAGCGGGACGTACAATGAGCAGTTCTTC
TRBV4-1	TRBJ2-7	NA	TRBD2	CASSQGSSGRDSYEQYF	TGCGCCAGCAGCCAAGGCTCTAGCGGGAGGGACTCCTACGAGCAGTACTTC
TRBV4-1	TRBJ1-1	NA	NA	CASSHAGEWVGENTEAFF	TGCGCCAGCAGCCATGCCGGAGAGTGGGTCGGGGAAAACACTGAAGCTTTCTTT
TRBV4-1	TRBJ1-1	NA	NA	CASSHRTEDTEAFF	TGCGCCAGCAGCCATAGGACTGAGGACACTGAAGCTTTCTTT
TRBV10-3	TRBJ1-2	NA	NA	CAIRQDSIYGYTF	TGTGCCATCAGACAGGACAGCATTTATGGCTACACCTTC
TRBV11-2	TRBJ2-5	NA	NA	CASQGQLQETQYF	TGTGCCAGCCAGGGACAACTCCAAGAGACCCAGTACTTC
TRBV18	TRBJ2-2	NA	TRBD2	CASSSTGLAVNTGELFF	TGTGCCAGCTCATCGACGGGACTAGCGGTTAACACCGGGGAGCTGTTTTTT
TRBV19	TRBJ2-5	NA	TRBD2	CASSSGLAGEETQYF	TGTGCCAGTAGTTCGGGACTAGCGGGGGAAGAGACCCAGTACTTC
TRBV7-6	TRBJ2-1	NA	TRBD2	CASSLGTGPSGGFHEQFF	TGTGCCAGCAGCTTAGGTACAGGGCCTAGCGGGGGTTTCCATGAGCAGTTCTTC
TRBV21-1	TRBJ1-5	NA	NA	CASSAQGASNQPQHF	TGTGCCAGCAGCGCACAGGGGGCCAGCAATCAGCCCCAGCATTTT
TRBV6-5	TRBJ2-7	NA	TRBD2	CASKEGLSSSYEQYF	TGTGCCAGTAAGGAGGGACTATCGAGCTCCTACGAGCAGTACTTC
TRBV6-1	TRBJ1-2	NA	NA	CASSEQSVNYGYTF	TGTGCCAGCAGTGAACAGTCAGTCAACTATGGCTACACCTTC
TRBV30	TRBJ1-1	NA	TRBD1	CAWSSQGVSNTEAFF	TGTGCCTGGAGTTCACAGGGGGTTTCGAACACTGAAGCTTTCTTT
TRBV7-8	TRBJ1-5	once	NA	CASSFLLTASDQPQHF	TGTGCCAGCAGCTTTCTTCTTACTGCTTCTGATCAGCCCCAGCATTTT
TRBV29-1	TRBJ1-6	NA	TRBD1	CSVEIGGNSPLHF	TGCAGCGTTGAAATAGGGGGCAATTCACCCCTCCACTTT
TRBV3-1/TRBV3-2	TRBJ2-1	NA	TRBD2	CASSRQLAGGLPGYNEQFF	TGTGCCAGCAGCCGCCAACTAGCGGGAGGACTCCCGGGGTACAATGAGCAGTTCTTC
TRBV18	TRBJ1-2	NA	NA	CASSPRTADPYGYTF	TGTGCCAGCTCACCCCGTACAGCCGACCCCTATGGCTACACCTTC
TRBV4-1	TRBJ1-3	few	NA	CASSQDMGGAGNTIYF	TGCGCCAGCAGCCAAGACATGGGGGGGGCTGGAAACACCATATATTTT
TRBV10-2	TRBJ1-6	NA	NA	CASSGRDLSPLHF	TGCGCCAGCAGTGGAAGGGACTTATCACCCCTCCACTTT
TRBV4-1	TRBJ1-1	NA	NA	CASSQVTSRRGDTEAFF	TGCGCCAGCAGCCAAGTGACCTCCCGACGGGGGGACACTGAAGCTTTCTTT
TRBV19	TRBJ1-5	NA	NA	CASSYRLGNNQPQHF	TGTGCCAGTAGCTACAGGCTGGGAAACAATCAGCCCCAGCATTTT
TRBV30	TRBJ1-2	NA	TRBD1	CAWSVGDRGQDTF	TGTGCCTGGAGTGTGGGGGACAGGGGGCAGGACACCTTC
TRBV2	TRBJ2-3	once	TRBD2	CASSAGGWPDTQYF	TGTGCCAGCAGTGCGGGGGGGTGGCCAGATACGCAGTATTTT
TRBV7-9	TRBJ1-3	NA	TRBD1	CASSLLQGLTGNTIYF	TGTGCCAGCAGCCTACTACAGGGGTTGACTGGAAACACCATATATTTT
TRBV11-2	TRBJ2-2	NA	TRBD2	CASSARLAGDPTNTGELFF	TGTGCCAGCAGCGCCCGACTAGCGGGAGACCCGACGAACACCGGGGAGCTGTTTTTT
TRBV7-9	TRBJ1-1	NA	TRBD1	CASSSQDRGGSAFF	TGTGCCAGCAGCTCACAGGACAGGGGAGGGTCAGCTTTCTTT
TRBV19	TRBJ1-6	NA	NA	CASSVGLNGSPLHF	TGTGCCAGTAGTGTGGGCCTCAATGGTTCACCCCTCCACTTT
TRBV27	TRBJ1-4	NA	TRBD1	CASSFPGQGATNEKLFF	TGTGCCAGCAGTTTCCCCGGACAGGGGGCAACTAATGAAAAACTGTTTTTT
TRBV5-1	TRBJ2-7	NA	NA	CASRSGIAYEQYF	TGCGCCAGCAGGTCAGGCATTGCTTACGAGCAGTACTTC
TRBV12-5	TRBJ2-3	NA	TRBD2	CASGLAEAGKDTQYF	TGTGCTAGTGGTTTGGCTGAAGCGGGGAAAGATACGCAGTATTTT
TRBV6-2/TRBV6-3	TRBJ1-1	NA	TRBD1	CASSQGAEAFF	TGTGCCAGCAGCCAGGGGGCTGAAGCTTTCTTT
TRBV19	TRBJ1-1	NA	NA	CASSIAFSITEAFF	TGTGCCAGTAGTATAGCATTTTCCATCACTGAAGCTTTCTTT
TRBV3-1/TRBV3-2	TRBJ1-3	NA	NA	CASSQGPQGLAGNTIYF	TGTGCCAGCAGCCAAGGCCCTCAGGGGCTGGCGGGAAACACCATATATTTT
TRBV6-2/TRBV6-3	TRBJ1-1	NA	TRBD1	CASSSYGTGGTEAFF	TGTGCCAGCAGTTCCTATGGGACAGGGGGCACTGAAGCTTTCTTT
TRBV4-1	TRBJ2-6	NA	NA	CASSQVLANVLTF	TGCGCCAGCAGCCAGGTACTGGCCAACGTCCTGACTTTC
TRBV10-3	TRBJ1-1	NA	NA	CAISSLNTEAFF	TGTGCCATCAGTTCATTGAACACTGAAGCTTTCTTT
TRBV7-9	TRBJ1-2	NA	TRBD1	CASLSDRRNYGYTF	TGTGCCAGCCTATCGGACAGGCGGAACTATGGCTACACCTTC
TRBV7-8	TRBJ1-5	few	NA	CASSLVGINQPQHF	TGTGCCAGCAGCTTAGTTGGCATTAATCAGCCCCAGCATTTT
TRBV27	TRBJ2-7	NA	NA	CASSLGLEAEQYF	TGTGCCAGCAGTTTAGGCCTAGAAGCCGAGCAGTACTTC
TRBV7-8	TRBJ1-1	NA	TRBD1	CASSLVTGGGGTEAFF	TGTGCCAGCAGCTTAGTTACAGGGGGCGGCGGCACTGAAGCTTTCTTT
TRBV6-1	TRBJ2-3	once	NA	CASSVKGGTSTDTQYF	TGTGCCAGCAGTGTTAAGGGCGGGACTAGCACAGATACGCAGTATTTT
TRBV7-2	TRBJ2-1	NA	TRBD2	CASSSTGGYNEQFF	TGTGCCAGCAGCTCAACGGGAGGCTACAATGAGCAGTTCTTC
TRBV10-3	TRBJ2-5	NA	NA	CAIGQPQETQYF	TGTGCCATCGGGCAACCTCAAGAGACCCAGTACTTC
TRBV11-2	TRBJ1-5	NA	NA	CASSLAQGGNQPQHF	TGTGCCAGCAGCTTAGCCCAGGGTGGCAATCAGCCCCAGCATTTT
TRBV5-1	TRBJ2-1	NA	TRBD2	CASSPFSGTSYNEQFF	TGCGCCAGCAGCCCCTTTAGCGGGACGTCCTACAATGAGCAGTTCTTC
TRBV27	TRBJ1-2	NA	NA	CASSFGQWYGYTF	TGTGCCAGCAGTTTTGGCCAGTGGTATGGCTACACCTTC